Listed below are T cell receptor beta chains from one sample, sequenced in a study of cytomegalovirus exposure and HLA in healthy donors. Clones were read by immunoSEQ multiplex PCR, and TCRdb kept only the in-frame ones, dropping some. The repertoire holds around 100,000 clones, with around 83% as singletons. Material: PBMCs. The receptors come from a man in his thirties or forties in good health and CMV-seronegative. The CDR3 runs from the conserved cysteine through the conserved F or W. Clone size is not always given. Where it is, it says once, few, many or a class for expanded clones.

V gene: TRBV4-1; CDR3 length: 16; J gene: TRBJ1-1; clone size: NA; CDR3 protein: CASSPKGQGQVTEAFF
V gene: TRBV6-1; CDR3 length: 15; J gene: TRBJ2-7; clone size: NA; CDR3 protein: CASSERLAGSYEQYF
V gene: TRBV6-1; CDR3 length: 13; J gene: TRBJ1-5; clone size: once; CDR3 protein: CASSETGRQPQHF
V gene: TRBV5-5; CDR3 length: 15; J gene: TRBJ1-4; clone size: NA; CDR3 protein: CASSLSTGRIEKLFF
V gene: TRBV30; CDR3 length: 15; J gene: TRBJ2-3; clone size: NA; CDR3 protein: CAWGKGVRGTDTQYF
V gene: TRBV28; CDR3 length: 20; J gene: TRBJ1-5; clone size: NA; CDR3 protein: CASSLWRGRSEWPSNQPQHF
V gene: TRBV28; CDR3 length: 12; J gene: TRBJ2-7; clone size: few; CDR3 protein: CASSRTGFRRYF
V gene: TRBV15; CDR3 length: 14; J gene: TRBJ2-3; clone size: NA; CDR3 protein: CATSRGPVGDTQYF
V gene: TRBV5-1; CDR3 length: 16; J gene: TRBJ2-6; clone size: NA; CDR3 protein: CASRVEQGSGANVLTF
V gene: TRBV5-1; CDR3 length: 16; J gene: TRBJ2-1; clone size: NA; CDR3 protein: CASSLGGTASVNEQFF
V gene: TRBV5-4; CDR3 length: 14; J gene: TRBJ2-7; clone size: NA; CDR3 protein: CASSPGLAAYEQYF
V gene: TRBV7-9; CDR3 length: 16; J gene: TRBJ2-2; clone size: NA; CDR3 protein: CASSENRGSDTGELFF
V gene: TRBV28; CDR3 length: 19; J gene: TRBJ1-6; clone size: NA; CDR3 protein: CASSSPSDRDWAYNSPLHF
V gene: TRBV5-4; CDR3 length: 13; J gene: TRBJ2-5; clone size: NA; CDR3 protein: CASSLGGLETQYF
V gene: TRBV7-2; CDR3 length: 15; J gene: TRBJ2-1; clone size: NA; CDR3 protein: CASSLLAGNPNGQFF
V gene: TRBV7-3; CDR3 length: 16; J gene: TRBJ2-1; clone size: NA; CDR3 protein: CASSLNREPPYNEQFF
V gene: TRBV10-3; CDR3 length: 14; J gene: TRBJ2-1; clone size: NA; CDR3 protein: CAISESGEGGEQFF
V gene: TRBV2; CDR3 length: 14; J gene: TRBJ1-2; clone size: NA; CDR3 protein: CASSDGGSLKGYTF
V gene: TRBV18; CDR3 length: 18; J gene: TRBJ2-1; clone size: NA; CDR3 protein: CASSPPRGTVRGYNEQFF
V gene: TRBV6-1; CDR3 length: 14; J gene: TRBJ2-2; clone size: NA; CDR3 protein: CASYRGQNTGELFF
V gene: TRBV4-3; CDR3 length: 18; J gene: TRBJ2-2; clone size: NA; CDR3 protein: CASSQEIRRQGNTGELFF
V gene: TRBV9; CDR3 length: 17; J gene: TRBJ2-6; clone size: NA; CDR3 protein: CASTRQGQSSGANVLTF
V gene: TRBV4-1; CDR3 length: 16; J gene: TRBJ2-7; clone size: NA; CDR3 protein: CASSYTFRRSSYEQYF
V gene: TRBV7-9; CDR3 length: 16; J gene: TRBJ1-4; clone size: few; CDR3 protein: CASSPTTPGRGEKLFF
V gene: TRBV6-1; CDR3 length: 14; J gene: TRBJ2-5; clone size: NA; CDR3 protein: CASSVAGGQETQYF
V gene: TRBV28; CDR3 length: 19; J gene: TRBJ2-6; clone size: NA; CDR3 protein: CASSLFRSRGGSGANVLTF
V gene: TRBV5-6; CDR3 length: 15; J gene: TRBJ1-4; clone size: NA; CDR3 protein: CASSFQGTINEKLFF
V gene: TRBV27; CDR3 length: 19; J gene: TRBJ2-1; clone size: NA; CDR3 protein: CASREWTGGIFGGDNEQFF
V gene: TRBV5-6; CDR3 length: 15; J gene: TRBJ1-4; clone size: NA; CDR3 protein: CASSPGQATNEKLFF
V gene: TRBV7-2; CDR3 length: 15; J gene: TRBJ1-1; clone size: few; CDR3 protein: CASSKQGKVNTEAFF
V gene: TRBV5-1; CDR3 length: 16; J gene: TRBJ2-3; clone size: NA; CDR3 protein: CASSPGVGAGTDTQYF
V gene: TRBV7-8; CDR3 length: 11; J gene: TRBJ2-7; clone size: NA; CDR3 protein: CASSPPGQAGF
V gene: TRBV7-9; CDR3 length: 16; J gene: TRBJ2-3; clone size: NA; CDR3 protein: CASSPTSGGNTDTQYF
V gene: TRBV29-1; CDR3 length: 14; J gene: TRBJ2-7; clone size: NA; CDR3 protein: CSALGLAGLGEQYF
V gene: TRBV28; CDR3 length: 15; J gene: TRBJ2-3; clone size: NA; CDR3 protein: CASLPPSGIRDTQYF
V gene: TRBV29-1; CDR3 length: 11; J gene: TRBJ1-2; clone size: NA; CDR3 protein: CSVETRVGYTF
V gene: TRBV5-1; CDR3 length: 19; J gene: TRBJ2-3; clone size: NA; CDR3 protein: CASSMERGGRLRATDTQYF
V gene: TRBV27; CDR3 length: 15; J gene: TRBJ2-4; clone size: NA; CDR3 protein: CASSSGTGGFAIQYF
V gene: TRBV28; CDR3 length: 15; J gene: TRBJ1-5; clone size: NA; CDR3 protein: CASRLQGPSNQPQHF
V gene: TRBV30; CDR3 length: 10; J gene: TRBJ2-5; clone size: once; CDR3 protein: CAWKGDNQYF
V gene: TRBV7-7; CDR3 length: 13; J gene: TRBJ1-1; clone size: NA; CDR3 protein: CASSSGTGAEAFF
V gene: TRBV6-5; CDR3 length: 13; J gene: TRBJ1-2; clone size: few; CDR3 protein: CASSYPGTAGYTF
V gene: TRBV9; CDR3 length: 15; J gene: TRBJ2-1; clone size: NA; CDR3 protein: CASSVTSGGANEQFF
V gene: TRBV7-3; CDR3 length: 12; J gene: TRBJ1-1; clone size: NA; CDR3 protein: CASSSPGQKAFF
V gene: TRBV27; CDR3 length: 12; J gene: TRBJ2-3; clone size: NA; CDR3 protein: CASSGRPDTQYF
V gene: TRBV5-1; CDR3 length: 14; J gene: TRBJ1-1; clone size: NA; CDR3 protein: CASSLRTEGSIAFF
V gene: TRBV4-3; CDR3 length: 15; J gene: TRBJ2-1; clone size: NA; CDR3 protein: CASSIEGGSYNEQFF
V gene: TRBV5-4; CDR3 length: 14; J gene: TRBJ1-1; clone size: NA; CDR3 protein: CASSTTGGAAEAFF